These 7 T cell receptor beta chains came from one sample sequenced in a study of T cells in Graves' hyperthyroidism and ophthalmopathy. Amplification targeted TCR beta CDR3 regions from RNA transcripts. Primed by the HTBI set, a first-round RT-PCR was run on the TCR CDR3. One entry per CDR3 protein, called by TCRdb with MiXCR from the multiplex PCR reads. This sample has 340,000 or so distinct CDR3 sequences, with around 20% found just once. The specimen sequenced was blood. The receptor set was obtained from a woman aged 50 to 65 with Graves' hyperthyroidism.

This clonotype was counted many times. The chain joins TRBV28 to TRBJ1-1; 7 nucleotides line up with TRBD1. This CDR3 spans 14 amino acids. The trim removed 5 bases at V and 2 bases at J, leaving 5 bases unmatched. Germline CDR1 MDHEN, CDR2 SYDVKM. The CDR3: CASSRYRGNTEAFF. CDR3 DNA: TGTGCCAGCAGTCGGTACAGGGGAAACACTGAAGCTTTCTTT.

This clonotype was counted only a few times. J is TRBJ2-2 and V is TRBV12-5; 12 positions match TRBD2. Looked up from germline, CDR1 is LGHNT and CDR2 is FRNRAP. V lost 3 bases and J lost 3; bases outside the gene matches: 8. CDR3 length: 18 amino acids. The CDR3 is CASGFLAGGKEHTGELFF. The DNA for the CDR3 is TGTGCTAGTGGTTTTCTAGCGGGGGGGAAAGAACACACCGGGGAGCTGTTTTTT. Full variable domain (outside the CDR3, taken from reference TRBV12-5 and TRBJ2-2): DARVTQTPRHKVTEMGQEVTMRCQPILGHNTVFWYRQTMMQGLELLAYFRNRAPLDDSGMPKDRFSAEMPDATLATLKIQPSEPRDSAVYFCASGFLAGGKEHTGELFFGEGSRLTVL.

In this sample, this clonotype turned up many times. The V gene is TRBV2, the J gene TRBJ1-1, with 7 bases lining up with TRBD1. The CDR3 has 15 residues. After removal of 6 bases from V and 0 bases from J, the junction contained 7 bases not matched to a gene. Looked up from germline, CDR1 is SNHLY and CDR2 is FYNNEI. This chain's CDR3 is CASSGTVRVNTEAFF. CDR3 sequence (DNA): TGTGCCAGCAGCGGGACAGTTCGGGTGAACACTGAAGCTTTCTTT.

In its sample, this clonotype was seen a few times. In DNA form, the CDR3 reads TGTGCCAGCAGCCAAGGGGGACCGCACAACACCGGGGAGCTGTTTTTT. Residues: CASSQGGPHNTGELFF. The V gene is TRBV7-6, the J gene TRBJ2-2; maybe TRBD1 (6 bases). Germline V lookup: CDR1 SGHVS, CDR2 FNYEAQ. V dropped 5 bases and J dropped 2 bases, with 15 bases sitting between them. The CDR3 has 16 amino acids.

This clonotype was counted ten times or more. The rearrangement uses TRBV27 and TRBJ1-2, with 10 bases identical to TRBD1. Germline CDR1 MNHEY, CDR2 SMNVEV (reference sequence). CDR3 size: 15 residues. The V and J ends lost 4 bases and 6 bases, in that order; junction bases with no gene match: 8. The CDR3 here is CASSSWETGGNGYTF. The CDR3 DNA reads TGTGCCAGCAGTTCATGGGAGACAGGGGGCAATGGCTACACCTTC.

This rearrangement joins TRBV20-1 to TRBJ1-1; the D gene is possibly TRBD1 (5 bases). The CDR3 length is 13 residues. Germline V gene sequence: CDR1 DFQATT, CDR2 SNEGSKA (reference sequence). Trimming left V 5 bases short and J 1 base short, with 11 bases between. In DNA form, the CDR3 reads TGCAGTGCTTACGAAACAGGGAACACTGAAGCTTTCTTT. It codes for CSAYETGNTEAFF.

This clonotype was counted at least ten times. The CDR3 is CASSLATAGATEAFF. CDR3 bases: TGTGCCAGCAGCTTAGCGACGGCGGGGGCCACTGAAGCTTTCTTT. The chain has TRBV11-3 and TRBJ1-1; D might be TRBD1 (6 bases). Trimming left V 1 base short and J 4 bases short, with 13 bases between. CDR3 size: 15 residues. Germline CDR1 SGHNT, CDR2 YENEEA.